These 17 T cell receptor beta chains originate from one sample sequenced in a study of blood T cell repertoires in COVID-19. Method: immunoSEQ multiplex PCR; TCRdb's copy keeps in-frame clones and lacks some. Of about 120,000 clones in the sample, around 89% were seen once. The material sequenced was peripheral blood. The receptors shown here come from a man aged 55 to 69 with COVID-19, enrolled during active disease.

This rearrangement joins TRBV28 to TRBJ1-5; 7 positions agree with TRBD1. CDR1 is MDHEN, CDR2 SYDVKM, per germline. This CDR3 is 17 amino acids long. V shed 3 bases, J shed 2 bases, and the junction held 10 bases outside the gene matches. The CDR3 here is CASSFPGGGVGNQPQHF. The CDR3 nucleotides are TGTGCCAGCAGTTTTCCTGGAGGGGGCGTCGGCAATCAGCCCCAGCATTTT.

The chain recombines TRBV7-9 with TRBJ1-5; D unclear. Germline V lookup: CDR1 SEHNR, CDR2 FQNEAQ (reference sequence). V lost 6 bases, J lost 3 bases, and 6 bases lay in between. The CDR3 is made up of 12 amino acids. CDR3 nucleotides: TGTGCCAGCAGTAGAGACAATCAGCCCCAGCATTTT. Amino acid sequence: CASSRDNQPQHF. Combining the CDR3 with reference TRBV7-9 and TRBJ1-5 gives the whole variable domain DTGVSQNPRHKITKRGQNVTFRCDPISEHNRLYWYRQTLGQGPEFLTYFQNEAQLEKSRLLSDRFSAERPKGSFSTLEIQRTEQGDSAMYLCASSRDNQPQHFGDGTRLSIL.

V gene TRBV7-2 combines with J gene TRBJ1-4; the D is unclear. Germline CDR1 and CDR2: SGHTA and FQGNSA. Trimming shortened V by 0 bases and J by 3 bases, and 14 bases separated the two germline ends. The CDR3 totals 17 residues. CDR3 coding DNA: TGTGCCAGCAGCTTAGCACTAGGGAAATCGGCTAATGAAAAACTGTTTTTT. Protein: CASSLALGKSANEKLFF.

The chain recombines TRBV27 with TRBJ1-1; no clear D. The CDR3 spans 14 residues. CDR1 is MNHEY, CDR2 SMNVEV, per germline (reference sequence). Trimming removed 1 base at V and 2 bases at J, with 8 bases between. The CDR3 loop is CASSLFEGNTEAFF. The CDR3 region has the DNA TGTGCCAGCAGTTTATTCGAGGGAAACACTGAAGCTTTCTTT.

The gene calls are TRBV1 and TRBJ2-1; TRBD2, the table's D call, was not compared with the DNA. TRBV1 is a pseudogene locus. The CDR3 spans 16 residues. The CDR3 protein is CTSSQDGTYHYNEQFF. CDR3 in DNA: TGCACCAGCAGCCAAGACGGGACTTACCACTACAATGAGCAGTTCTTC.

This chain links TRBV18 with TRBJ1-3; 7 nucleotides match TRBD1. Unmatched junction bases numbered 6, after V lost 6 bases and J lost 4 bases. The germline V gene has CDR1 KGHSH and CDR2 LQKENI. This CDR3 has 14 amino acids. CDR3 protein: CASSPGQPGNTIYF. The CDR3 DNA is TGTGCCAGCTCCCCGGGACAGCCGGGAAACACCATATATTTT.

The CDR3 DNA sequence: TGTGCCAGCAGCTTACGGCAGGGGATGGATACGCAGTATTTT. Encoded protein: CASSLRQGMDTQYF. The rearrangement links TRBV7-2 to TRBJ2-3; tentatively, D is TRBD1 (6 bases). The CDR3 runs to 14 residues. CDR1 is SGHTA and CDR2 is FQGNSA in the germline V gene. V was shortened by 2 bases and J by 6 bases, with 12 bases between the two germline ends.

V is TRBV28 and J is TRBJ1-1, with D possibly matching TRBD1 (6 bases). Trimming cost V 7 bases and J 8 bases, with 17 bases left between them. The CDR3 loop spans 13 amino acids. Looked up from germline, CDR1 is MDHEN and CDR2 is SYDVKM. The CDR3 spells CASIGGWTAEAFF. In DNA, the CDR3 is TGTGCCAGCATTGGAGGCTGGACAGCGGAAGCTTTCTTT. The whole variable domain, filled in from reference TRBV28 and TRBJ1-1, reads DVKVTQSSRYLVKRTGEKVFLECVQDMDHENMFWYRQDPGLGLRLIYFSYDVKMKEKGDIPEGYSVSREKKERFSLILESASTNQTSMYLCASIGGWTAEAFFGQGTRLTVV.

J is TRBJ2-3 and V is TRBV7-3, with D tentatively TRBD2 (5 bases). The V end lost 5 bases, the J end lost 0 bases, and 12 bases lay between the germline ends. The germline V gene has CDR1 SGHTA and CDR2 FQGTGA. The CDR3 extends over 15 amino acids. The CDR3 bases are TGTGCCAGCAGCCCGGGGAGAAAGAGCACAGATACGCAGTATTTT. It is translated as CASSPGRKSTDTQYF.

The J gene is TRBJ1-6, the V gene TRBV5-1, with unresolved D. Deletions cut 4 bases from V and 5 bases from J, with 10 bases between. The CDR3 spans 14 residues. Germline V gene sequence: CDR1 SGHRS, CDR2 YFSETQ. CDR3: CASSERSNNSPLHF. In nucleotides, the CDR3 is TGCGCCAGCAGCGAACGGTCTAATAATTCACCCCTCCACTTT.

The CDR3 spells CASSPTGGSHSNQPQHF. The CDR3, as DNA: TGTGCCAGCAGCCCGACAGGGGGCTCCCATAGCAATCAGCCCCAGCATTTT. The J gene is TRBJ1-5, the V gene TRBV3-1 (or the pseudogene TRBV3-2); 10 bases agree with TRBD1. Trimming took 4 bases from V and 0 from J; bases not matched to a gene: 6. CDR1 and CDR2 (germline): LGHDT, YNNKEL (reference sequence). CDR3 length: 17 amino acids.

The chain is built from TRBV19 and TRBJ2-2, with D perhaps matching TRBD2 (6 bases). Trimming removed 6 bases from V and 5 bases from J, with 16 bases in between. Germline CDR1 LNHDA, CDR2 SQIVND (reference sequence). The CDR3 covers 15 residues. Here the CDR3 reads CASSWTAGRTGELFF. The CDR3 bases are TGTGCCAGTAGCTGGACGGCGGGGAGAACCGGGGAGCTGTTTTTT. Variable domain in full (rest from reference TRBV19 and TRBJ2-2): DGGITQSPKYLFRKEGQNVTLSCEQNLNHDAMYWYRQDPGQGLRLIYYSQIVNDFQKGDIAEGYSVSREKKESFPLTVTSAQKNPTAFYLCASSWTAGRTGELFFGEGSRLTVL.

V usage is TRBV5-1 and J usage is TRBJ2-3; the match to TRBD2 covers 11 bases. Germline CDR1 reads SGHRS; CDR2 reads YFSETQ. J gave up 0 bases and V 4 bases, and 7 bases lay outside the gene matches. The CDR3 runs 17 residues. This CDR3 is CASSLPLAGGSTDTQYF. As DNA, the CDR3 is TGCGCCAGCAGCCTCCCCTTAGCGGGGGGGAGCACAGATACGCAGTATTTT.

CDR3 nucleotide sequence: TGTGCCACCAGTTCGTCCCGGGACAGGGGGCCAGCTAACTATGGCTACACCTTC. Translated: CATSSSRDRGPANYGYTF. This chain uses TRBV24-1 with TRBJ1-2, with 12 positions matching TRBD1. Germline lookup yields CDR1 KGHDR and CDR2 SFDVKD. The CDR3 totals 18 residues. Losses at the gene ends were 6 bases for V and 0 bases for J; bases not matched to a gene: 10.

V gene TRBV7-2 combines with J gene TRBJ1-5; a possible D gene is TRBD1 (6 bases). V lost 4 bases and J lost 3, with 10 bases in between. Looked up from germline, CDR1 is SGHTA and CDR2 is FQGNSA. The CDR3 contains 14 residues. This CDR3 is CASSSGHLNQPQHF. The CDR3 region has the DNA TGTGCCAGCAGCTCGGGACACCTCAATCAGCCCCAGCATTTT.

The chain recombines TRBV4-2 with TRBJ2-1; D call uncertain. The CDR3 has 12 residues. V gave up 1 base and J gave up 7 bases, with 5 bases separating them. Germline CDR1 and CDR2: LGHNA and YNFKEQ. The CDR3 spells CASSQANNEQFF. In DNA, the CDR3 is TGTGCCAGCAGCCAAGCCAATAATGAGCAGTTCTTC.

This sequence joins TRBV4-1 and TRBJ2-5, with 8 positions matching TRBD2. The CDR3 sequence is 16 residues long. V gave up 0 bases and J gave up 4 bases; unmatched junction bases: 7. Looked up from germline, CDR1 is MGHRA and CDR2 is YSYEKL. The CDR3: CASSQDPGLGGETQYF. The CDR3 bases are TGCGCCAGCAGCCAAGATCCGGGACTAGGGGGAGAGACCCAGTACTTC.